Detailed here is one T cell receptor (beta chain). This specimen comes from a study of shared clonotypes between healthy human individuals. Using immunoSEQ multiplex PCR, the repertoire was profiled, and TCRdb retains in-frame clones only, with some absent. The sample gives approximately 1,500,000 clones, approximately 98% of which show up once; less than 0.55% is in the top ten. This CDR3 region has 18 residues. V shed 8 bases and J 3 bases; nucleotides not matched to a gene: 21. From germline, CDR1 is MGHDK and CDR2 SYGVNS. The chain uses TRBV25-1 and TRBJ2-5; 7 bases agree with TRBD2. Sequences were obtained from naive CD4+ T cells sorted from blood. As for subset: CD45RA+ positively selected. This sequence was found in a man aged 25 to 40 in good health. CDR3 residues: CASPLWRAMLGGKETQYF. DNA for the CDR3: TGTGCCAGCCCCTTGTGGCGGGCTATGCTCGGGGGGAAAGAGACCCAGTACTTC.